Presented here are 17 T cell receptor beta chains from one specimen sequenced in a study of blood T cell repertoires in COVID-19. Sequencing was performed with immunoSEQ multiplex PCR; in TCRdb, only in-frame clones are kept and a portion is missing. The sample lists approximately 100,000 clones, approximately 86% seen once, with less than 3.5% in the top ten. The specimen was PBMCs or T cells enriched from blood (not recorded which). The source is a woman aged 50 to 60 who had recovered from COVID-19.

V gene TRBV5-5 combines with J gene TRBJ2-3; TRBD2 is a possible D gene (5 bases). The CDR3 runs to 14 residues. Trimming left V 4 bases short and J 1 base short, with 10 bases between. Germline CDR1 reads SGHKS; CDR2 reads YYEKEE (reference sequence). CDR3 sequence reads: CASSRRAGTDTQYF. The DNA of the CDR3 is TGTGCCAGCAGCCGCAGAGCGGGCACAGATACGCAGTATTTT.

CDR3 residues: CASSMGTGTYNEQFF. The CDR3 nucleotides are TGTGCCAGTAGTATGGGGACAGGGACCTACAATGAGCAGTTCTTC. The chain uses TRBV19 and TRBJ2-1; 9 bases match TRBD1. The CDR3 totals 15 residues. The germline V gene has CDR1 LNHDA and CDR2 SQIVND (reference sequence). V shed 3 bases and J 2 bases; nucleotides not matched to a gene: 2.

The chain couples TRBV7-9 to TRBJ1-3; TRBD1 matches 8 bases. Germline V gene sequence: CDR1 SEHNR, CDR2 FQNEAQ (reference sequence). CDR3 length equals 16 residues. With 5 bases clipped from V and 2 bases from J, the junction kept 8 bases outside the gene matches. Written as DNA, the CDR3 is TGTGCCAGCAGCCGCCGGGACAGGCCTCCTGGAAACACCATATATTTT. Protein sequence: CASSRRDRPPGNTIYF.

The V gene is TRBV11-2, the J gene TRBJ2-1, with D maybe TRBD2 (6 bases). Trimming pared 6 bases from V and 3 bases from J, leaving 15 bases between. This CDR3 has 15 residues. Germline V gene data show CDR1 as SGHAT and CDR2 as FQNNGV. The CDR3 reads CASSPGDSIYNEQFF. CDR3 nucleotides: TGTGCCAGCAGTCCGGGGGACTCCATCTACAATGAGCAGTTCTTC.

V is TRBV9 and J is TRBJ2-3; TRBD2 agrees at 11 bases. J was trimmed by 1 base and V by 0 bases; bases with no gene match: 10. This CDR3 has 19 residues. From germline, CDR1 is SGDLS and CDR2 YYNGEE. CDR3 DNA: TGTGCCAGCAGCGTAGGTCTAGCGGGGGGTTCGTTAGGCACAGATACGCAGTATTTT. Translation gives CASSVGLAGGSLGTDTQYF.

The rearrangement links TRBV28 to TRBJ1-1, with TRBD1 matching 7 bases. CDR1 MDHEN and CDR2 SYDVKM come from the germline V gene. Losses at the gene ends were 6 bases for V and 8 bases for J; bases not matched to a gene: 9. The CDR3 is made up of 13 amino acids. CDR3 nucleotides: TGTGCCAGCAGGTTACAGGGGTGGTCGGAAGCTTTCTTT. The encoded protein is CASRLQGWSEAFF. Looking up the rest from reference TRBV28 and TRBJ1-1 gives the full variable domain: DVKVTQSSRYLVKRTGEKVFLECVQDMDHENMFWYRQDPGLGLRLIYFSYDVKMKEKGDIPEGYSVSREKKERFSLILESASTNQTSMYLCASRLQGWSEAFFGQGTRLTVV.

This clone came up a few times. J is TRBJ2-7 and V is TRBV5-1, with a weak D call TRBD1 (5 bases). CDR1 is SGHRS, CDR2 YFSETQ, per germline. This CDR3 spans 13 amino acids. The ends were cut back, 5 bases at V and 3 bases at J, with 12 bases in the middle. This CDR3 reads CASSEQGYYEQYF. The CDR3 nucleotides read TGCGCCAGCAGTGAGCAGGGTTACTACGAGCAGTACTTC.

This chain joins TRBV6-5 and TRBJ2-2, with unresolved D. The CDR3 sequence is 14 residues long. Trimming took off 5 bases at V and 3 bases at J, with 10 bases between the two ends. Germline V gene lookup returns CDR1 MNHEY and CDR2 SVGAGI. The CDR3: CASSINTDTGELFF. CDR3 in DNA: TGTGCCAGCAGTATAAACACCGACACCGGGGAGCTGTTTTTT.

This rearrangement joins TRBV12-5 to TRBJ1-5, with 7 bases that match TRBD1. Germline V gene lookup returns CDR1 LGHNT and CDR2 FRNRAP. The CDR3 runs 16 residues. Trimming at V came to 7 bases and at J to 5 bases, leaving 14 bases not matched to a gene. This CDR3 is CASASLGRGTYQPQHF. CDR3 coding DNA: TGTGCTAGTGCATCGCTCGGCAGGGGGACTTATCAGCCCCAGCATTTT.

CDR3 in amino acids: CASSLGLSLNTEAFF. The CDR3 region has the DNA TGTGCCAGCAGCTTAGGGCTAAGTCTGAACACTGAAGCTTTCTTT. The V and J genes are TRBV7-3 and TRBJ1-1; D gene unclear. V gave up 2 bases and J gave up 0 bases, with 10 bases separating them. The V gene's germline CDR1 is SGHTA and CDR2 FQGTGA. This CDR3 region has 15 residues.

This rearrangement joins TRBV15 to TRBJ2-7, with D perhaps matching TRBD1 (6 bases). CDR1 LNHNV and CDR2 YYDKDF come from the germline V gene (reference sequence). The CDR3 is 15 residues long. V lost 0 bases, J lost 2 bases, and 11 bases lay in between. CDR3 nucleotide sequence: TGTGCCACCAGCAGAGAATCAGGGGCCCCCTACGAGCAGTACTTC. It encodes CATSRESGAPYEQYF.

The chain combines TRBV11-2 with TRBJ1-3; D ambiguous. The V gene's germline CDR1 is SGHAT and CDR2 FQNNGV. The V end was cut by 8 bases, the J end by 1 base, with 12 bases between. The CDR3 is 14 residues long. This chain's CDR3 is CASGLMRSGNTIYF. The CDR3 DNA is TGTGCCAGCGGTTTGATGAGGTCTGGAAACACCATATATTTT.

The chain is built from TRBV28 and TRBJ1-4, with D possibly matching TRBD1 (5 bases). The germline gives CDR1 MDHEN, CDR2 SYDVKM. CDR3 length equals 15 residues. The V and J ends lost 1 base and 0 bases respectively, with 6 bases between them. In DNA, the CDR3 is TGTGCCAGCAGTTTATCAGGGTCAACTAATGAAAAACTGTTTTTT. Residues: CASSLSGSTNEKLFF.

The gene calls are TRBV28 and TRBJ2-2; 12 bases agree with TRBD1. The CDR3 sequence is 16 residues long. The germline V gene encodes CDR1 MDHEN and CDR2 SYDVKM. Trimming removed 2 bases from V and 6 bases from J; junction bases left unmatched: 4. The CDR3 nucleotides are TGTGCCAGCAGTTTAGGGGGACAGGGGGCGGCCGGGGAGCTGTTTTTT. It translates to CASSLGGQGAAGELFF.

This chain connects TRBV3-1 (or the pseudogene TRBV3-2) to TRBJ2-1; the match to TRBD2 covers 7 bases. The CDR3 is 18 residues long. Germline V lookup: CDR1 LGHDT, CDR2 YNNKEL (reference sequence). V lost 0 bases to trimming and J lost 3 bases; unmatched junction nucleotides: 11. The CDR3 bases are TGTGCCAGCAGCCAAGACCCCCCCGGGACTACAAACTACAATGAGCAGTTCTTC. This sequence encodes CASSQDPPGTTNYNEQFF.

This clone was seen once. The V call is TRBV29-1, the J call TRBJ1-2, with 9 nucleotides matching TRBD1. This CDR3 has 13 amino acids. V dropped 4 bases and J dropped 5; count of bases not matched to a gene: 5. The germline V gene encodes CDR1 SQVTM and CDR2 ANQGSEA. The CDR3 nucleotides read TGCAGCGTTGGGGGACAGGGACGTTATGGCTACACCTTC. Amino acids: CSVGGQGRYGYTF.

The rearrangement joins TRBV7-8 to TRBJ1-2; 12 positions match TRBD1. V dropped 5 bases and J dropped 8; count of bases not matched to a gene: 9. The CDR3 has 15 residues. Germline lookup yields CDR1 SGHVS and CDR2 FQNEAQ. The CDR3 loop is CASSPPGTGGRGYTF. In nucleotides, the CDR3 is TGTGCCAGCAGCCCCCCCGGGACAGGGGGCAGGGGCTACACCTTC. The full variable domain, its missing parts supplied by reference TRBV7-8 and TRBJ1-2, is GAGVSQSPRYKVAKRGQDVALRCDPISGHVSLFWYQQALGQGPEFLTYFQNEAQLDKSGLPSDRFFAERPEGSVSTLKIQRTQQEDSAVYLCASSPPGTGGRGYTFGSGTRLTVV.